The present T cell receptor beta chain was sequenced within a study of T-cell reconstitution after alpha-beta-depleted transplantation in children. This clonotype was counted between two and nine times. As yet, its antigen is unknown. Study findings and constraints: Recipient T cells and thymic progenitors that survived were the source of the high TCRbeta diversity seen at day 60 in some patients. As was reported, about two months after transplant, alpha-beta T cells came from several hundred expanded graft clones.

This CDR3 contains 16 residues. The V gene's germline CDR1 is SGHNT and CDR2 YYREEE (reference sequence). V lost 2 bases to trimming and J lost 2 bases; unmatched junction nucleotides: 7. Library preparation (for TCRbeta) was performed with unique molecular identifiers. TCRdb re-called the PCR reads with MiXCR, one entry per CDR3 protein. The sample shows some 830,000 distinct CDR3 sequences, 16% of them seen only once. The specimen comprised PBMCs, mostly from graft donor cells, sampled 360 days after TCRalphabeta/CD19-depleted stem cell transplant. The J gene is TRBJ2-4, the V gene TRBV5-4, with 7 bases identical to TRBD2. This TCR derives from a male patient aged 10 to 17 who had a stem cell transplant for acute lymphoblastic leukemia, so the T cells may come from the graft donor. The CDR3 nucleotides are TGTGCCAGCAGCTTAGCAGGGAGGGGAACCAAAAACATTCAGTACTTC. Its translation: CASSLAGRGTKNIQYF.